The sequence of this TCR beta chain was determined in a study of blood T cells in healthy people across ages. Then a second PCR, running about 6 to 12 cycles, was carried out with a sample-barcoded 5' primer and a J-beta primer mix. Via MiXCR, TCRdb re-called the 5' RACE reads, giving one row per CDR3 protein. The sample lists a few hundred thousand distinct CDR3 sequences; 50% to 60% were seen once. Every sample gave at least 5 micrograms of total RNA when it was extracted. The sequenced sample was blood. This receptor was obtained from a man aged 55 to 70 in good health.

CDR3 nucleotide sequence: TGTGCCATCAGTGAGTCTAGCGGGAGCTACGAGCAGTACTTC. Residues: CAISESSGSYEQYF. The rearrangement links TRBV10-3 to TRBJ2-7; 9 positions match TRBD2. Looked up from germline, CDR1 is ENHRY and CDR2 is SYGVKD. The CDR3 runs to 14 residues. V trimming: 0 bases; J trimming: 3 bases; junction bases outside the gene matches: 0.